Below, 9 T cell receptor beta chains from the same sample are listed, as sequenced in a study of T-cell memory formation after mild COVID-19. TCRdb used MiXCR to reprocess the 5' RACE reads, holding one entry per CDR3 protein. The table records hundreds of thousands of distinct CDR3 sequences, about 15% of them present only once. The sequenced sample consisted of PBMCs or a T cell subset sorted from them (not recorded which). All receptors come from a man in his late teens or twenties who had mild COVID-19 (a few samples of this study predate the infection). Cell type and time point are not known.

V is TRBV18 and J is TRBJ2-7, with D possibly matching TRBD2 (5 bases). V lost 3 bases and J 9 bases, leaving 18 bases between the germline ends. The CDR3 sequence is 14 residues long. Germline V gene data show CDR1 as KGHSH and CDR2 as LQKENI. Here the CDR3 DNA reads TGTGCCAGCTCACCGCGGGCCCCCTTTTTGGTGCAGTACTTC. It is translated as CASSPRAPFLVQYF.

This clonotype occurred a few times. The V call is TRBV4-1, the J call TRBJ2-6; the D gene is possibly TRBD1 (6 bases). V was pared by 3 bases and J by 2 bases, with 14 bases between. Germline values: CDR1 MGHRA, CDR2 YSYEKL. The CDR3 runs to 17 residues. Here the CDR3 reads CASSQGAQNPGANVLTF. The DNA for the CDR3 is TGCGCCAGCAGCCAGGGGGCGCAAAATCCTGGGGCCAACGTCCTGACTTTC.

This clonotype appeared a few times. The chain employs TRBV10-3 and TRBJ2-7; 7 nucleotides agree with TRBD2. The junction had 16 bases not matched to a gene; V was cut back by 2 bases and J by 9 bases. The germline V gene encodes CDR1 ENHRY and CDR2 SYGVKD. The CDR3 extends over 16 amino acids. The CDR3 here is CAISERTGLAQRGQYF. DNA for the CDR3: TGTGCCATCAGTGAGCGGACCGGTCTAGCCCAGCGGGGGCAGTACTTC.

Comment on this clonotype: A much more abundant neighbour one base away suggests this may be a read error. The CDR3 DNA reads TGTGCCAGCAGTTACGGGGGAACCACAGATACGCAGTATTTT. As protein: CASSYGGTTDTQYF. The chain links TRBV6-5 to TRBJ2-3; D possibly uses TRBD1 or TRBD2 (5 bases each). There are 14 residues in the CDR3. Germline CDR1 is MNHEY and CDR2 is SVGAGI. V was cut by 2 bases and J by 2 bases, with 8 bases left in between.

V usage is TRBV7-3 and J usage is TRBJ2-3; D unclear. The CDR3 runs 13 residues. V lost 6 bases and J lost 5, with 12 bases in between. The germline V gene encodes CDR1 SGHTA and CDR2 FQGTGA. CDR3 sequence reads: CASSYSTLDTQYF. CDR3 bases: TGTGCCAGCAGTTACTCGACGTTAGATACGCAGTATTTT.

The sample holds a few counts of this clonotype. This chain uses TRBV6-5 with TRBJ2-1, with D uncertain. Germline V CDR1 and CDR2: MNHEY, SVGAGI. The CDR3 spans 15 residues. Trimming shortened V by 3 bases and J by 5 bases, and 14 bases separated the two germline ends. The CDR3 coding sequence is TGTGCCAGCAGTTATGGTGCGGTACTCCACAATGAGCAGTTCTTC. This encodes CASSYGAVLHNEQFF.

This clonotype was counted only a few times. The DNA of the CDR3 is TGCGCCAGCAGCGCCGGGACAGGGGGAGAAAAACTGTTTTTT. Translated, it gives CASSAGTGGEKLFF. The V call is TRBV5-1, the J call TRBJ1-4; 11 bases are shared with TRBD1. CDR3 length equals 14 residues. Losses at the gene ends were 4 bases for V and 8 bases for J; bases not matched to a gene: 4. Germline values: CDR1 SGHRS, CDR2 YFSETQ.

The chain uses TRBV27 and TRBJ1-5; D might be TRBD1 (6 bases). The CDR3 consists of 18 residues. Between the trimmed V and J ends, which lost 6 bases and 0 bases, there was a span of 21 bases. CDR1 is MNHEY and CDR2 is SMNVEV in the germline V gene (reference sequence). CDR3 amino acids: CASRSTGFASDSNQPQHF. The CDR3, as DNA: TGTGCCAGCAGAAGTACAGGGTTTGCTTCGGATAGCAATCAGCCCCAGCATTTT.

Many counts were recorded for this clonotype. The chain uses TRBV7-6 and TRBJ2-3; tentative D call: TRBD2 (5 bases). V lost 1 base and J lost 0, with 14 bases in between. This CDR3 comprises 17 residues. The germline V gene has CDR1 SGHVS and CDR2 FNYEAQ. CDR3 region: CASSLDPGIPSTDTQYF. DNA for the CDR3: TGTGCCAGCAGCTTAGATCCCGGGATCCCTAGCACAGATACGCAGTATTTT.